A selection of T cell receptor beta chains follows, all from one sample in a study of vaccination and CD4 T cells after COVID-19. These receptors' targets are unknown. MiXCR, applied by TCRdb to the PCR reads, yields one record per CDR3 protein. The sample comprises over 9,000 distinct CDR3 sequences, approximately 53% of which are singletons, and 13% rests with the top ten. The sequenced sample was CD4+ T cells from blood, cultured in vitro. These receptor sequences come from a human donor who had recovered from COVID-19. The CDR3 runs from the conserved cysteine through the conserved F or W. D genes are given only for firm matches. Part of the rows lack a size; the others show once, few, many or a class for expanded clones.

clone size | D gene | J gene | V gene | CDR3 protein | CDR3 DNA
NA | NA | TRBJ2-1 | TRBV27 | CASNPYTGTGVYNEQFF | TGTGCCAGCAATCCCTACACCGGGACGGGGGTATACAATGAGCAGTTCTTC
NA | NA | TRBJ1-2 | TRBV20-1 | CSARVGGEGGHYGYTF | TGCAGTGCTAGAGTGGGGGGGGAAGGAGGTCACTATGGCTACACCTTC
NA | NA | TRBJ2-3 | TRBV7-9 | CASKGSGRAGSTDTQYF | TGTGCCAGCAAAGGAAGTGGCAGGGCGGGGAGCACAGATACGCAGTATTTT
NA | NA | TRBJ1-1 | TRBV3-1 | CASSQVGVNTEAFF | TGTGCCAGCAGCCAAGTAGGGGTAAACACTGAAGCTTTCTTT
few | TRBD1 | TRBJ1-2 | TRBV5-8 | CASSDRDSSGYTF | TGTGCCAGCAGCGACCGGGACAGTAGTGGCTACACCTTC
NA | TRBD1 | TRBJ2-6 | TRBV7-2 | CASSSTPGTGGSGANVLTF | TGTGCCAGCAGCTCGACCCCCGGGACAGGGGGGTCTGGGGCCAACGTCCTGACTTTC
NA | NA | TRBJ1-2 | TRBV10-3 | CAISSPTLNYGYTF | TGTGCCATCAGCTCCCCGACACTCAACTATGGCTACACCTTC
NA | TRBD2 | TRBJ2-5 | TRBV6-1 | CASRGTSGNRGETQYF | TGTGCCAGCAGGGGGACTAGCGGGAATCGAGGAGAGACCCAGTACTTC
few | TRBD1 | TRBJ1-1 | TRBV20-1 | CSADRGMNTEAFF | TGCAGTGCTGACAGGGGAATGAACACTGAAGCTTTCTTT
NA | TRBD1 | TRBJ1-5 | TRBV30 | CAWVQSGGAGNQPQHF | TGTGCCTGGGTTCAGTCAGGGGGCGCGGGAAATCAGCCCCAGCATTTT
few | TRBD1 | TRBJ2-5 | TRBV7-7 | CASSLVPGQGGETQYF | TGTGCCAGCAGCTTAGTACCGGGACAGGGAGGAGAGACCCAGTACTTC
NA | TRBD2 | TRBJ2-7 | TRBV20-1 | CSAAGLAGAWEQYF | TGCAGTGCCGCGGGACTAGCGGGAGCGTGGGAGCAGTACTTC
NA | NA | TRBJ1-4 | TRBV20-1 | CSARGTDRTGEKLFF | TGCAGTGCTAGAGGGACCGACAGGACTGGGGAAAAACTGTTTTTT
NA | NA | TRBJ2-2 | TRBV20-1 | CSARDVSAGELFF | TGCAGTGCTAGAGACGTTTCGGCCGGGGAGCTGTTTTTT